The entry below describes one T cell receptor beta chain. The target antigen is unknown. The CDR3 consists of 15 residues. V lost 4 bases to trimming and J lost 4 bases; unmatched junction nucleotides: 6. Germline V gives CDR1 SGHRS, CDR2 YFSETQ. The data belong to a study of a mutant IDH1 vaccine in newly diagnosed glioma. Overall study context: The study started vaccination 4-6 weeks after radiotherapy alone, or with temozolomide cycles. Prior therapy was radiotherapy, temozolomide, or both; most received both. Treated patients, around 60% male and 37.5% female, averaged roughly 40 years of age. Study conclusions and caveats: The study observed vaccine-induced immune responses in 90% to 95% of patients.

The method was immunoSEQ multiplex PCR; TCRdb's version includes in-frame clones alone and lacks a portion of them. The sample yields about 40,000 clones, roughly nine tenths seen once. Time point specified: week 5, during vaccination. It was 300 ug of mutant IDH1 20-mer peptide that made up each vaccine dose, given with topical imiquimod. This TCR derives from a man over 45 with glioma. This chain connects TRBV5-1 to TRBJ1-4; 8 bases fit TRBD1. Here the sequenced sample was PBMCs, taken from a glioma patient whose treatment included an IDH1 peptide vaccine. CDR3: CASSLGQGGNEKLFF. In nucleotides, the CDR3 is TGCGCCAGCAGCCTAGGACAGGGTGGTAATGAAAAACTGTTTTTT.